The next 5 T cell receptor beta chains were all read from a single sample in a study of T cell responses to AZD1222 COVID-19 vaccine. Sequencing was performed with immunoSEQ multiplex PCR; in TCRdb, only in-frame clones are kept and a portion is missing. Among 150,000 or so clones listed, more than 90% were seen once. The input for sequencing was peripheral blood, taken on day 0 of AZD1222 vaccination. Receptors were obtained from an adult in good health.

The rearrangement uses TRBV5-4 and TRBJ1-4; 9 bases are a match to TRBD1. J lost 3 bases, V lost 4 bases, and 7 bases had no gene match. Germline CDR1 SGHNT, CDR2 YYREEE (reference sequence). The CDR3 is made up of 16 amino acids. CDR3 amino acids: CASSDTRQGANEKLFF. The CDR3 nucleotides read TGTGCCAGCAGCGATACCCGACAGGGGGCTAATGAAAAACTGTTTTTT.

CDR3 DNA sequence: TGTGCCAGCAGCTTACGGGCAGGGGCTAGGACAGATACGCAGTATTTT. This gives the protein CASSLRAGARTDTQYF. V gene TRBV7-2 combines with J gene TRBJ2-3, with D tentatively TRBD1 (6 bases). The CDR3 consists of 16 residues. Germline V gene sequence: CDR1 SGHTA, CDR2 FQGNSA. V gave up 2 bases and J gave up 3 bases, with 15 bases separating them.

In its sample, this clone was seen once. Here the CDR3 reads CASSQEMASSDEQYF. The CDR3 coding sequence is TGTGCCAGCAGCCAAGAGATGGCTAGCAGCGACGAGCAGTACTTC. The chain carries TRBV7-9 and TRBJ2-7; possibly TRBD2 for D (5 bases). Germline-derived CDR1 and CDR2 are SEHNR and FQNEAQ (reference sequence). The CDR3 has 15 residues. Trimming took 5 bases from V and 5 from J, leaving 19 bases between them.

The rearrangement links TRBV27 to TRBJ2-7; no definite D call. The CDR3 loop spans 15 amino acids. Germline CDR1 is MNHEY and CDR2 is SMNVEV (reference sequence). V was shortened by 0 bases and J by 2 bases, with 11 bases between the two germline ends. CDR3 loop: CASSLSRQATYEQYF. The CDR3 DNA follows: TGTGCCAGCAGTTTATCGCGGCAGGCTACCTACGAGCAGTACTTC.

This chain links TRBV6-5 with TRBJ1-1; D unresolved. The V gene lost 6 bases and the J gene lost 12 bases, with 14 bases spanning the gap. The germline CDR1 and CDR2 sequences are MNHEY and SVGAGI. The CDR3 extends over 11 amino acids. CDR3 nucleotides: TGTGCCAGCAGACATTGGACGGGGACTTTCTTT. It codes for CASRHWTGTFF.